The 23 T cell receptor beta chains reported below all come from one sample, sequenced in a study of vaccination and CD4 T cells after COVID-19. For these TCRs, the target antigens are not known. Treatment here: roughly ten-day PBMC culture with coronavirus spike peptide pools or control peptides (ViraFEST assay). Ahead of the COVID-19 pandemic (2011-2018), the CD4+ T cells of the unexposed donor were collected. The Oncomine TCR Beta short-read assay sequenced DNA from cultured CD4+ T cells. TCRdb fed the PCR reads into MiXCR, producing one record per CDR3 protein. The data hold about 6,100 distinct CDR3 sequences, with about 49% observed a single time. The sequenced sample consisted of CD4+ T cells from blood, cultured in vitro. These receptors all stem from a human donor in good health.

The chain employs TRBV5-5 and TRBJ1-4; TRBD1 matches at 8 bases. Germline trimming cut 1 base from V and 5 bases from J; bases unmatched to any gene: 4. CDR3 length: 15 residues. The germline V gene encodes CDR1 SGHKS and CDR2 YYEKEE (reference sequence). CDR3 bases: TGTGCCAGCAGCTTGCCCACAGGGGGGAATGAAAAACTGTTTTTT. Translation gives CASSLPTGGNEKLFF.

The J gene is TRBJ2-7, the V gene TRBV5-8, with a weak D call TRBD1 (5 bases). The CDR3 spans 13 residues. V was clipped by 2 bases and J by 3 bases, with 9 bases between them. Per the germline V gene, CDR1 is SGHTS and CDR2 is YDEGEE. The CDR3 protein is CASSFIRGYEQYF. In DNA, the CDR3 is TGTGCCAGCAGCTTCATTAGGGGCTACGAGCAGTACTTC.

This chain links TRBV18 with TRBJ2-3, with 9 bases that match TRBD1. The ends lost 5 bases at V and 5 bases at J; junction bases unmatched: 5. This CDR3 comprises 14 residues. The V gene's germline CDR1 is KGHSH and CDR2 LQKENI. CDR3 nucleotides: TGTGCCAGCTCAAGCGGACAGGGGATAGATACGCAGTATTTT. Translation: CASSSGQGIDTQYF.

This chain joins TRBV19 and TRBJ2-5, with 9 bases matching TRBD1. V shed 7 bases and J 5 bases; nucleotides not matched to a gene: 8. Germline CDR1 is LNHDA and CDR2 is SQIVND (reference sequence). The CDR3 totals 14 residues. CDR3: CASTEQGAAETQYF. CDR3 nucleotides: TGTGCCAGTACGGAACAGGGGGCGGCGGAGACCCAGTACTTC.

The J gene is TRBJ1-2, the V gene TRBV7-9; the D is unclear. This CDR3 is built from 15 residues. Germline-derived CDR1 and CDR2 are SEHNR and FQNEAQ (reference sequence). The germline V and J ends were trimmed by 1 base and 0 bases, with 9 bases remaining between them. The DNA for the CDR3 is TGTGCCAGCAGCTTAGGGGGAGGGTCTAACTATGGCTACACCTTC. It specifies CASSLGGGSNYGYTF.

This chain joins TRBV27 and TRBJ2-7, with D maybe TRBD2 (6 bases). The CDR3 length is 15 residues. Trimming pared 6 bases from V and 2 bases from J, leaving 17 bases between. Germline CDR1 MNHEY, CDR2 SMNVEV (reference sequence). The chain's CDR3 is CASSRRLEFTYEQYF. In nucleotides, the CDR3 is TGTGCCAGCAGCCGTAGACTAGAATTCACCTACGAGCAGTACTTC.

In its sample, this clonotype was seen once. The V and J genes are TRBV20-1 and TRBJ2-3, with 15 bases fitting TRBD2. This CDR3 has 20 amino acids. Looked up from germline, CDR1 is DFQATT and CDR2 is SNEGSKA (reference sequence). The V segment lost 1 base and the J segment 0 bases; nucleotides outside the gene matches: 11. The CDR3 DNA follows: TGCAGTGCTAGAGCCCAATATGGACTAGCGGGGGGGCCTAGCACAGATACGCAGTATTTT. It is translated as CSARAQYGLAGGPSTDTQYF.

V and J are TRBV2 and TRBJ1-5; D is possibly TRBD1 (5 bases). The CDR3 contains 14 residues. CDR1 and CDR2 (germline): SNHLY, FYNNEI. Deletions cut 5 bases from V and 7 bases from J, with 15 bases between. The CDR3 loop is CASSWGGVGQPQHF. In nucleotides, the CDR3 is TGTGCCAGCAGTTGGGGGGGTGTCGGGCAGCCCCAGCATTTT. The full variable domain, rest sourced from reference TRBV2 and TRBJ1-5, is EPEVTQTPSHQVTQMGQEVILRCVPISNHLYFYWYRQILGQKVEFLVSFYNNEISEKSEIFDDQFSVERPDGSNFTLKIRSTKLEDSAMYFCASSWGGVGQPQHFGDGTRLSIL.

The chain links TRBV7-8 to TRBJ2-3; 12 bases are a match to TRBD2. After removal of 4 bases from V and 7 bases from J, the junction contained 12 bases not matched to a gene. The CDR3 has 17 amino acids. The V gene's germline CDR1 is SGHVS and CDR2 FQNEAQ. CDR3 residues: CASSSQELAGGTHTQYF. DNA of the CDR3: TGTGCCAGCAGCTCGCAAGAACTAGCGGGGGGAACGCATACGCAGTATTTT.

This clonotype was seen a handful of times. The CDR3 loop reads CASSFPERGNTEAFF. In DNA form, the CDR3 reads TGTGCCAGCAGCTTCCCGGAGAGGGGGAACACTGAAGCTTTCTTT. The chain is built from TRBV7-9 and TRBJ1-1, with D perhaps matching TRBD1 (5 bases). This CDR3 contains 15 residues. Trimming took off 3 bases at V and 1 base at J, with 12 bases between the two ends. From germline, CDR1 is SEHNR and CDR2 FQNEAQ (reference sequence).

The table lists this clonotype with a count of one. This chain joins TRBV19 and TRBJ2-7; possibly TRBD2 for D (5 bases). Trimming took off 3 bases at V and 1 base at J, with 10 bases between the two ends. CDR3 length: 14 residues. CDR1 and CDR2 from the germline V gene are LNHDA and SQIVND (reference sequence). CDR3 coding DNA: TGTGCCAGTAGTATTACGACTATTTCCTACGAGCAGTACTTC. It specifies CASSITTISYEQYF. Based on the CDR3 plus reference TRBV19 and TRBJ2-7, the full variable domain is DGGITQSPKYLFRKEGQNVTLSCEQNLNHDAMYWYRQDPGQGLRLIYYSQIVNDFQKGDIAEGYSVSREKKESFPLTVTSAQKNPTAFYLCASSITTISYEQYFGPGTRLTVT.

V is TRBV21-1 and J is TRBJ1-6; the table calls TRBD1, which could not be checked here. TRBV21-1 is annotated as a pseudogene. There are 17 residues in the CDR3. CDR3 DNA sequence: TGTGCCAGCAGCTCAGGGGGCGGTTCTACCTATAATTCACCCCTCCACTTT. Translating gives CASSSGGGSTYNSPLHF.

The CDR3 here is CASSRQGVGTGELFF. As DNA, the CDR3 is TGTGCCAGCAGTCGACAGGGAGTAGGCACCGGGGAGCTGTTTTTT. The chain carries TRBV7-8 and TRBJ2-2; TRBD1 matches at 7 bases. The J segment lost 4 bases and the V segment lost 6 bases, leaving 8 bases of the junction unmatched. The CDR3 is 15 residues long. Germline V lookup: CDR1 SGHVS, CDR2 FQNEAQ.

The chain recombines TRBV7-9 with TRBJ2-3, with D unclear. The CDR3 is 12 residues long. The germline gives CDR1 SEHNR, CDR2 FQNEAQ (reference sequence). Trimming left V 1 base short and J 8 bases short, with 7 bases between. DNA of the CDR3: TGTGCCAGCAGCTTAGATGAGATTACGCAGTATTTT. Translation: CASSLDEITQYF. Full variable domain (outside the CDR3, taken from reference TRBV7-9 and TRBJ2-3): DTGVSQNPRHKITKRGQNVTFRCDPISEHNRLYWYRQTLGQGPEFLTYFQNEAQLEKSRLLSDRFSAERPKGSFSTLEIQRTEQGDSAMYLCASSLDEITQYFGPGTRLTVL.

The genes are TRBV10-3 and TRBJ2-5; 8 bases map to TRBD2. The CDR3 contains 12 residues. Trimming took 10 bases from V and 3 from J; bases not matched to a gene: 4. Germline V gives CDR1 ENHRY, CDR2 SYGVKD. CDR3: CATGRGEETQYF. CDR3 sequence (DNA): TGTGCCACCGGGAGGGGGGAAGAGACCCAGTACTTC.

J is TRBJ1-1 and V is TRBV15; 7 bases line up with TRBD1. Trimming took 1 base from V and 4 from J; bases not matched to a gene: 6. CDR3 length equals 15 residues. Germline CDR1 reads LNHNV; CDR2 reads YYDKDF (reference sequence). The DNA for the CDR3 is TGTGCCACCAGCAGAGCCGACAGGGCGGGCACTGAAGCTTTCTTT. Its protein is CATSRADRAGTEAFF.

The rearrangement uses TRBV21-1 and TRBJ2-7; the tabulated D call, TRBD2, remains unverified against the DNA. TRBV21-1 is assigned pseudogene status. CDR3 length: 18 residues. CDR3 DNA: TGTGCCAGCAGCATCGAGGGCCATTCGGGTAGTCAAAGGTACGAGCAGTACTTC. Amino acid sequence: CASSIEGHSGSQRYEQYF.

The rearrangement uses TRBV7-7 and TRBJ2-7; D may match TRBD1 or TRBD2 (5 bases each). The V end lost 5 bases, the J end lost 6 bases, and 14 bases lay between the germline ends. CDR1 and CDR2 (germline): SSHAT, FNYEAQ (reference sequence). CDR3 length: 13 amino acids. CDR3 loop: CASSIGTASEQYF. Here the CDR3 DNA reads TGTGCCAGCAGCATCGGGACGGCCTCCGAGCAGTACTTC.

The V gene is TRBV12-3 or TRBV12-4, the J gene TRBJ2-3; D is perhaps TRBD2 (6 bases). The ends were cut back, 7 bases at V and 4 bases at J, with 18 bases in the middle. This CDR3 contains 15 residues. This CDR3 reads CASILFGGSADTQYF. In DNA form, the CDR3 reads TGTGCCAGCATCTTATTCGGAGGGTCCGCAGATACGCAGTATTTT.

This clonotype was observed once. The chain is built from TRBV19 and TRBJ2-3, with D perhaps matching TRBD2 (6 bases). Trimming pared 6 bases from V and 2 bases from J, leaving 24 bases between. The germline gives CDR1 LNHDA, CDR2 SQIVND (reference sequence). CDR3 size: 18 residues. In DNA form, the CDR3 reads TGTGCCAGTAGGAGGAGGAACGCTATCCGGACTACCACAGATACGCAGTATTTT. Translation gives CASRRRNAIRTTTDTQYF. Using reference TRBV19 and TRBJ2-3 for the parts outside the CDR3, the full variable domain is DGGITQSPKYLFRKEGQNVTLSCEQNLNHDAMYWYRQDPGQGLRLIYYSQIVNDFQKGDIAEGYSVSREKKESFPLTVTSAQKNPTAFYLCASRRRNAIRTTTDTQYFGPGTRLTVL.

V and J are TRBV6-1 and TRBJ2-7; 12 bases align to TRBD2. The junction had 6 bases not matched to a gene; V was cut back by 6 bases and J by 0 bases. The CDR3 has 16 residues. The germline CDR1 and CDR2 sequences are MNHNS and SASEGT. Here the CDR3 DNA reads TGTGCCAGCAGCTCCAGGACTAGCGGGACCTCCTACGAGCAGTACTTC. This translates into CASSSRTSGTSYEQYF.

The chain links TRBV28 to TRBJ1-2; D not resolved. CDR3 length: 11 residues. V lost 7 bases and J 4 bases, leaving 7 bases between the germline ends. CDR1 MDHEN and CDR2 SYDVKM come from the germline V gene. The DNA of the CDR3 is TGTGCCAGCACAAAGAGCTATGGCTACACCTTC. Protein sequence: CASTKSYGYTF.

The chain links TRBV11-2 to TRBJ2-1, with D possibly matching TRBD2 (7 bases). Per germline, CDR1 SGHAT and CDR2 FQNNGV. V lost 4 bases, J lost 6 bases, and 22 bases lay in between. The CDR3 sequence is 17 residues long. CDR3 nucleotide sequence: TGTGCCAGCAGCTCATTGGGAGGGAGAGTACAGGGCAATGAGCAGTTCTTC. This translates into CASSSLGGRVQGNEQFF.